This T cell receptor (beta chain) is from a study of blood T cell repertoires in COVID-19. Overall study context: Specimens from acute and convalescent COVID-19 originated in the United States, Italy and Spain. From T cells, B-cell-depleted T cells, or PBMCs came the material, which was cDNA or gDNA.

Study processing details: Nucleated cell counts were estimated from reference gene primer amplification. Profiling relied on immunoSEQ multiplex PCR, and the TCRdb table lists in-frame clones only, not all of them. The D gene and trimming were derived from the DNA, and the V and J assignments and clone size from that table. The table includes 30,000 to 40,000 clones, 80% to 85% detected once. After removal of 4 bases from V and 7 bases from J, the junction contained 6 bases not matched to a gene. The CDR3 runs 16 residues. The germline CDR1 and CDR2 sequences are KGHSH and LQKENI. The chain joins TRBV18 to TRBJ2-1; TRBD2 matches 14 bases. The receptor's source is a man aged 55-75 years with COVID-19, enrolled during active disease. Sequenced sample: peripheral blood. For the CDR3, the DNA is TGTGCCAGCTCACTCTGGGGACTAGCGGGAGCAAATGAGCAGTTCTTC. This translates into CASSLWGLAGANEQFF.